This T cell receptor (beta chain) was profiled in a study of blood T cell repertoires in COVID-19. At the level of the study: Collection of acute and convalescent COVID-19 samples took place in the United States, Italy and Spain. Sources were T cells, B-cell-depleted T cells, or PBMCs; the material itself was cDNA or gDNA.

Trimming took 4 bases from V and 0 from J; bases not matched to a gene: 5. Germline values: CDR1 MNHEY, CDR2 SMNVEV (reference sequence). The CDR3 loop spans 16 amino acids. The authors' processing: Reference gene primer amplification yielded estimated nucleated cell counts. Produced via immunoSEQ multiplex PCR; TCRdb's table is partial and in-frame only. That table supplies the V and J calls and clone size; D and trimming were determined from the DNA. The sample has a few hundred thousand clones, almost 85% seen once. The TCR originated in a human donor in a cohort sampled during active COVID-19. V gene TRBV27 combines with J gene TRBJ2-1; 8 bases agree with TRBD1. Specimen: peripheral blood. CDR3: CASSSYRGSSYNEQFF. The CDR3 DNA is TGTGCCAGCAGTTCGTACAGGGGGAGCTCCTACAATGAGCAGTTCTTC.